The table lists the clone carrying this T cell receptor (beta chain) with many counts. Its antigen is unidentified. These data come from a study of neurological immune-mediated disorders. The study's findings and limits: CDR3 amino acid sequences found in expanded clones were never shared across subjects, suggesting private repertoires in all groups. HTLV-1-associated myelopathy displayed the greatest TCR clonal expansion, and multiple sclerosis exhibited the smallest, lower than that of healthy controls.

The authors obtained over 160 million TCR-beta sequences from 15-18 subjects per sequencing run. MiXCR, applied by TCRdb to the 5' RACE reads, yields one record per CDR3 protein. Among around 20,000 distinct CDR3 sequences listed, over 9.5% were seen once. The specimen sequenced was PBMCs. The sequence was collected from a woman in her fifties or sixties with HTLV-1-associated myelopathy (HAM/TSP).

This CDR3 reads CSAGRQTNNYGYTF. The CDR3 region has the DNA TGCAGTGCTGGACGACAGACCAATAACTATGGCTACACCTTC. The V call is TRBV20-1, the J call TRBJ1-2; weak D call: TRBD1 (5 bases). CDR1 is DFQATT, CDR2 SNEGSKA, per germline (reference sequence). The CDR3 is 14 residues long. Trimming left V 5 bases short and J 1 base short, with 14 bases between.